These 13 T cell receptor beta chains share one sample of origin, sequenced in a study of blood T cell repertoires in COVID-19. TCRdb's table, derived via immunoSEQ multiplex PCR, lists solely in-frame clones and lacks some. The table lists about 320,000 clones, more than 90% of them singletons. Input material: PBMCs or T cells enriched from blood (not recorded which). Every receptor here comes from a man between 60 and 75 years old who had recovered from COVID-19.

CDR3 DNA sequence: TGTGCCAATAGAAGGAAGGAGTACACCGGGGAGCTGTTTTTT. Translating gives CANRRKEYTGELFF. This rearrangement joins TRBV19 to TRBJ2-2; D unclear. Germline loops: CDR1 LNHDA, CDR2 SQIVND (reference sequence). This CDR3 comprises 14 residues. V was clipped by 10 bases and J by 3 bases, with 15 bases between them.

This clone was detected only once. This chain connects TRBV3-1 (or the pseudogene TRBV3-2) to TRBJ2-7; tentatively, D is TRBD2 (6 bases). Germline V CDR1 and CDR2: LGHDT, YNNKEL (reference sequence). V was shortened by 5 bases and J by 9 bases, with 11 bases between the two germline ends. CDR3 length: 11 amino acids. The DNA of the CDR3 is TGTGCCAGCAGCTCCACGGGGGTGCAGTACTTC. This translates into CASSSTGVQYF.

The V call is TRBV11-2, the J call TRBJ2-7; TRBD1 agrees at 7 bases. The CDR3 is 15 amino acids. Germline trimming cut 5 bases from V and 2 bases from J; bases unmatched to any gene: 9. The germline V gene encodes CDR1 SGHAT and CDR2 FQNNGV. CDR3 bases: TGTGCCAGCAGCCGAGGTCGTCAGGGGGCCTACGAGCAGTACTTC. Translating it yields CASSRGRQGAYEQYF.

The V and J genes are TRBV12-3 or TRBV12-4 and TRBJ2-2, with 7 bases matching TRBD1. Germline trimming cut 6 bases from V and 5 bases from J; bases unmatched to any gene: 3. There are 13 residues in the CDR3. CDR3 nucleotide sequence: TGTGCCAGCAGGACAGGGCGGACCGGGGAGCTGTTTTTT. Translating it yields CASRTGRTGELFF.

The CDR3 reads CASSPSGIDAYEQYF. As DNA, the CDR3 is TGTGCCAGCAGTCCGAGCGGGATTGATGCCTACGAGCAGTACTTC. The chain uses TRBV28 and TRBJ2-7, with 7 bases aligning to TRBD2. CDR1 MDHEN and CDR2 SYDVKM come from the germline V gene. The CDR3 totals 15 residues. Unmatched junction bases numbered 9, after V lost 5 bases and J lost 2 bases.

The V and J genes are TRBV4-2 and TRBJ1-1; D is perhaps TRBD1 (5 bases). This CDR3 region has 16 residues. Germline lookup yields CDR1 LGHNA and CDR2 YNFKEQ. V was shortened by 0 bases and J by 5 bases, with 16 bases between the two germline ends. The CDR3 here is CASSQEWGGRTTEAFF. As DNA, the CDR3 is TGTGCCAGCAGCCAAGAGTGGGGGGGTAGGACGACTGAAGCTTTCTTT.

This clone came up a few times. The sample holds other DNA sequences that translate to the same CDR3. The chain joins TRBV5-1 to TRBJ2-1; TRBD2 matches at 10 bases. The CDR3 contains 16 residues. Germline CDR1 and CDR2: SGHRS and YFSETQ. J was trimmed by 0 bases and V by 0 bases; bases with no gene match: 0. DNA for the CDR3: TGCGCCAGCAGCTTGGTAGCGGGAGGCTCCTACAATGAGCAGTTCTTC. Encoded protein: CASSLVAGGSYNEQFF.

This chain connects TRBV5-1 to TRBJ1-3; D is unclear. Trimming removed 4 bases from V and 4 bases from J, with 9 bases in between. Germline-derived CDR1 and CDR2 are SGHRS and YFSETQ. The length of the CDR3 is 13 residues. The CDR3 DNA is TGCGCCAGCAGCAAGGCGACAGGAAACACCATATATTTT. It translates to CASSKATGNTIYF.

The rearrangement joins TRBV3-1 (or the pseudogene TRBV3-2) to TRBJ1-1; possibly TRBD1 for D (6 bases). CDR1 LGHDT and CDR2 YNNKEL come from the germline V gene (reference sequence). The CDR3 covers 16 residues. V was clipped by 4 bases and J by 4 bases, with 19 bases between them. The CDR3 bases are TGTGCCAGCAGCCCCCGGGACATAGTTAGGGGCACTGAAGCTTTCTTT. Protein product: CASSPRDIVRGTEAFF.

The CDR3 loop is CASSYKNVASFEQYF. As DNA, the CDR3 is TGTGCCAGCAGTTACAAGAACGTGGCTAGCTTCGAGCAGTACTTC. The genes are TRBV6-2 or TRBV6-3 and TRBJ2-7; the D gene is possibly TRBD2 (5 bases). The CDR3 is 15 amino acids. Germline V gene lookup returns CDR1 MNHEY and CDR2 SVGEGT. The V end was cut by 2 bases, the J end by 6 bases, with 17 bases between.

This sequence joins TRBV7-9 and TRBJ1-6; possible D gene TRBD1, 5 bases. V was clipped by 0 bases and J by 7 bases, with 10 bases between them. Germline V lookup: CDR1 SEHNR, CDR2 FQNEAQ (reference sequence). The CDR3 is made up of 15 amino acids. The CDR3 reads CASSLAGGRNSPLHF. CDR3 nucleotides: TGTGCCAGCAGCTTAGCGGGGGGACGGAATTCACCCCTCCACTTT.

The gene calls are TRBV6-5 and TRBJ1-4, with D perhaps TRBD1 (5 bases). Germline assignment: CDR1 MNHEY and CDR2 SVGAGI. Trimming pared 2 bases from V and 8 bases from J, leaving 6 bases between. The CDR3 is made up of 12 amino acids. This CDR3 reads CASSYDSEKLFF. CDR3 in DNA: TGTGCCAGCAGTTACGACAGCGAAAAACTGTTTTTT.

CDR3 bases: TGTGCCAGCAGTCTGGGGACAGGGTACGAGCAGTACTTC. This translates into CASSLGTGYEQYF. This chain connects TRBV27 to TRBJ2-7, with 9 bases matching TRBD1. The CDR3 spans 13 residues. The ends lost 5 bases at V and 4 bases at J; junction bases unmatched: 3. Germline values: CDR1 MNHEY, CDR2 SMNVEV (reference sequence).